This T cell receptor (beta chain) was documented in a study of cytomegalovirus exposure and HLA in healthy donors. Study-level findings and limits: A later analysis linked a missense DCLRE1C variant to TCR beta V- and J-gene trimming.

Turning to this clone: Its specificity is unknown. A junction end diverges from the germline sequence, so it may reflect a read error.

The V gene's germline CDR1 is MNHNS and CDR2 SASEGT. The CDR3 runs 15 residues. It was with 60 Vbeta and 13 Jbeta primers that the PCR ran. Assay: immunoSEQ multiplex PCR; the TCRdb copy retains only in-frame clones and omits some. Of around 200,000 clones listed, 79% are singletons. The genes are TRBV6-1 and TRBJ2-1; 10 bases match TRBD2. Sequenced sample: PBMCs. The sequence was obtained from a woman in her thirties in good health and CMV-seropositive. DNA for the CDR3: TGTGCCAGCAGTGAGGCTAGCGGGAGTCCCTATGAGCGGTTCTTC. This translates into CASSEASGSPYERFF.